Listed below are T cell receptor beta chains from one sample, sequenced in a study of OX40 agonist ivuxolimab in advanced cancers. Measured with immunoSEQ multiplex PCR; TCRdb has only the in-frame clones, and not every one. The data contain some 85,000 clones, roughly 87% of them seen just once; the ten biggest clones take up 0.24%. Sequencing used CD4+ or CD8+ T cells sorted from blood, obtained in a trial of the OX40 agonist ivuxolimab. These receptors originate from an adult with an advanced solid tumor such as melanoma, head and neck, liver or kidney cancer. The CDR3 runs from the conserved cysteine through the conserved F or W. A D gene is named only where the DNA matches it firmly. Some rows have no size entry. The others give once, few or many, or a class for an expanded clone.

D gene	clone size	CDR3 length	V gene	J gene	CDR3 DNA	CDR3 protein
.	.	15	TRBV7-9	TRBJ2-6	TGTGCCAGCGAAGTGGTCCCCTCTGGGGCCAACGTCCTGACTTTC	CASEVVPSGANVLTF
.	.	13	TRBV2	TRBJ1-1	TGTGCCAGCAGTAAGGACAGAAACACTGAAGCTTTCTTT	CASSKDRNTEAFF
TRBD1	.	15	TRBV28	TRBJ1-1	TGTGCCAGCAGCCGCCCCCAGGGGGCGAACACTGAAGCTTTCTTT	CASSRPQGANTEAFF
.	.	16	TRBV7-2	TRBJ2-7	TGTGCCAGCAGCTTAGCGGGAGGTTTTTTAATTTACGAGCAGTACTTC	CASSLAGGFLIYEQYF
TRBD2	.	18	TRBV7-2	TRBJ2-7	TGTGCCAGCAGCATCGGGACTAGCGGGAGGGTTAAACCCTACGAGCAGTACTTC	CASSIGTSGRVKPYEQYF
TRBD1	.	15	TRBV7-6	TRBJ2-5	TGTGCCAGCAGCTTATACAGGGGGAGTCAAGAGACCCAGTACTTC	CASSLYRGSQETQYF
.	.	13	TRBV11-3	TRBJ1-3	TGTGCCAGCAGCTCACTAACTGGAAACACCATATATTTT	CASSSLTGNTIYF
.	.	11	TRBV27	TRBJ2-7	TGTGCCAGCAGTTCAAATTACGAGCAGTACTTC	CASSSNYEQYF
.	.	13	TRBV7-9	TRBJ2-7	TGTGCCAGCAGCTTAGCTCCTGTCCACGAGCAGTACTTC	CASSLAPVHEQYF
TRBD1	once	13	TRBV10-2	TRBJ2-7	TGCGCCAGCAGGGAAGGGACAGGGCGAGAGCAGTACTTC	CASREGTGREQYF
TRBD2	.	14	TRBV6-6	TRBJ2-1	TGTGCCAGCAGACCTAGCGGGAGGGGAAATGAGCAGTTCTTC	CASRPSGRGNEQFF
.	.	14	TRBV5-6	TRBJ2-7	TGTGCCAGCAGCTTTTATGGTCGCCAGGGAGAGCAGTACTTC	CASSFYGRQGEQYF
.	.	13	TRBV7-9	TRBJ1-1	TGTGCCAGCAGCTCGAAGGACGGCTCTGAAGCTTTCTTT	CASSSKDGSEAFF
TRBD1	.	15	TRBV30	TRBJ2-5	TGTGCCTGGAGAGAGGACAGGGGAGTTGAAGAGACCCAGTACTTC	CAWREDRGVEETQYF
.	.	14	TRBV12-5	TRBJ2-2	TGTGCTAGTGGTTTGAGGACCAACACCGGGGAGCTGTTTTTT	CASGLRTNTGELFF
.	few	15	TRBV7-2	TRBJ2-7	TGTGCCAGCAGCCCTATCTTGGGGAACTCCTACGAGCAGTACTTC	CASSPILGNSYEQYF
.	.	13	TRBV19	TRBJ1-1	TGTGCCAGTAGTCAACACTTTGCCACTGAAGCTTTCTTT	CASSQHFATEAFF
TRBD1	.	16	TRBV19	TRBJ2-1	TGTGCCAGTAGTACCCGACAGGGCGGCTCCTACAATGAGCAGTTCTTC	CASSTRQGGSYNEQFF